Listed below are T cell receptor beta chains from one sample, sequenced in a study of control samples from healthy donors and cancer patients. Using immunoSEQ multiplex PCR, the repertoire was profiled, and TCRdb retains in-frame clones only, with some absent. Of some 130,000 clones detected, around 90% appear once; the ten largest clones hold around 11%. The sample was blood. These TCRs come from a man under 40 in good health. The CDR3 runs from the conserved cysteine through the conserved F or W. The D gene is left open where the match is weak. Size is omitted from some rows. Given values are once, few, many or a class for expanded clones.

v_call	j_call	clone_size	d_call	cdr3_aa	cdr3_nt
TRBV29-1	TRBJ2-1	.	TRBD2	CSVESLTSGRGNEQFF	TGCAGCGTTGAGAGTCTGACTAGCGGGAGGGGCAATGAGCAGTTCTTC
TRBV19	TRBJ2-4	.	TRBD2	CASSDLAGINIQYF	TGTGCCAGTAGTGACCTAGCGGGGATAAACATTCAGTACTTC
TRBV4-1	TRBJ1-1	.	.	CASTPSGGYSTEAFF	TGCGCCAGCACCCCAAGCGGGGGGTACAGCACTGAAGCTTTCTTT
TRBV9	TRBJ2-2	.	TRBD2	CASSAGLAVLTGELFF	TGTGCCAGCAGCGCCGGACTAGCGGTATTAACCGGGGAGCTGTTTTTT
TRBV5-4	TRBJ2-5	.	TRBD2	CASSRGTSKTTETQYF	TGTGCCAGCAGCCGCGGGACTAGCAAAACCACAGAGACCCAGTACTTC
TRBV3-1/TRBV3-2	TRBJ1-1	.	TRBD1	CASSQGQGSTEAFF	TGTGCCAGCAGCCAGGGACAGGGATCCACTGAAGCTTTCTTT
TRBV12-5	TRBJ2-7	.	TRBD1	CASGLTGGSEQYF	TGTGCTAGTGGTTTGACAGGGGGCTCCGAGCAGTACTTC
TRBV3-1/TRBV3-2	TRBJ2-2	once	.	CASSQRGSLKLFF	TGTGCCAGCAGCCAACGCGGCTCATTGAAGCTGTTTTTT
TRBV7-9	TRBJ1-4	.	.	CASSPPQTEITNEKLFF	TGTGCCAGCAGCCCTCCGCAGACGGAAATAACTAATGAAAAACTGTTTTTT
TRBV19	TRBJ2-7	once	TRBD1	CASSVPGQGIYEQYF	TGTGCCAGTAGTGTCCCGGGACAGGGAATCTACGAGCAGTACTTC
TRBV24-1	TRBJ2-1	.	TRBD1	CATSETGDDYNEQFF	TGTGCCACCAGTGAGACAGGGGATGACTACAATGAGCAGTTCTTC
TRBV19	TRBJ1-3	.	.	CASSIDSSGNTIYF	TGTGCCAGTAGTATAGACTCGTCTGGAAACACCATATATTTT
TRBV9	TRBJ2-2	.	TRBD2	CASSRTSGSTGELFF	TGTGCCAGCAGCAGGACTAGCGGGAGCACCGGGGAGCTGTTTTTT
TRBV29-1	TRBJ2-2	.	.	CSVQGPTGELFF	TGCAGCGTTCAGGGGCCCACCGGGGAGCTGTTTTTT
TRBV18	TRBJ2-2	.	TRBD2	CASSGLVTNTGELFF	TGTGCCAGCTCAGGACTAGTGACGAACACCGGGGAGCTGTTTTTT
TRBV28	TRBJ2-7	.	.	CASSSLGMREQYF	TGTGCCAGCAGCTCGCTGGGGATGAGGGAGCAGTACTTC
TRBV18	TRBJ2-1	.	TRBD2	CASSPLQTSGAVGSYNEQFF	TGTGCCAGCTCACCACTGCAGACTAGCGGGGCAGTGGGCTCCTACAATGAGCAGTTCTTC
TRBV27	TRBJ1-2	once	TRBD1	CASSLKSTGVGGYTF	TGTGCCAGCAGTCTAAAATCGACAGGGGTTGGTGGCTACACCTTC
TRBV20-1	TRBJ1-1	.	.	CSAMRDTEAFF	TGCAGTGCTATGAGGGACACTGAAGCTTTCTTT
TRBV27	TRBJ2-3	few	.	CASGRWGTDTQYF	TGTGCCAGCGGGAGGTGGGGCACAGATACGCAGTATTTT
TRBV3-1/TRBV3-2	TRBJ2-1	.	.	CASSLEGEDNEQFF	TGTGCCAGCAGCCTGGAGGGAGAGGATAATGAGCAGTTCTTC
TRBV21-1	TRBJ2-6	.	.	CASSKKTASGSSGANVLTF	TGTGCCAGCAGCAAAAAAACGGCCAGCGGGAGCTCTGGGGCCAACGTCCTGACTTTC
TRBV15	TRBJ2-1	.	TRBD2	CATSSGRVSSYNEQFF	TGTGCCACCAGCAGCGGGAGGGTGAGCTCCTACAATGAGCAGTTCTTC
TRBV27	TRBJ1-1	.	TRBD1	CASSLIPSLGQGTEAFF	TGTGCCAGCAGTTTGATCCCCAGTCTGGGACAGGGGACTGAAGCTTTCTTT
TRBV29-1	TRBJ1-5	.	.	CSVEVQKNQPQHF	TGCAGCGTTGAGGTCCAGAAAAATCAGCCCCAGCATTTT
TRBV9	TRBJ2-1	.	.	CASSAGRTTYNEQFF	TGTGCCAGCTCCGCGGGCAGGACCACTTACAATGAGCAGTTCTTC
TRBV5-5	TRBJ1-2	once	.	CASSFFPGLESWDF	TGTGCCAGCAGCTTTTTTCCGGGTTTGGAATCGTGGGACTTC
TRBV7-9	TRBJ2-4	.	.	CASSSVPKGLAKNIQYF	TGTGCCAGCAGCTCTGTTCCGAAGGGTCTAGCCAAAAACATTCAGTACTTC
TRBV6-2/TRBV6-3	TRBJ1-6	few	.	CASSYTRSPLHF	TGTGCCAGCAGTTACACGCGGTCACCCCTCCACTTT
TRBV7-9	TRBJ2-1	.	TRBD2	CASSPGLLAGVPQWEQFF	TGTGCCAGCAGCCCAGGACTCCTGGCGGGAGTTCCACAATGGGAGCAGTTCTTC
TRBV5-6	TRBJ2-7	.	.	CASSLSPDLLTYEQYF	TGTGCCAGCAGCTTGTCCCCGGATTTATTGACCTACGAGCAGTACTTC
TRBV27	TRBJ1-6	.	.	CASSFKEAGANSPLHF	TGTGCCAGCAGTTTTAAAGAAGCAGGAGCGAATTCACCCCTCCACTTT
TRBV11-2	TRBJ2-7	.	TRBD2	CASSLGLAGIRSSYEQYF	TGTGCCAGCAGCTTGGGACTAGCGGGGATCCGATCCTCCTACGAGCAGTACTTC
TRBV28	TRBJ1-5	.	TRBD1	CASSGDREEYQPQHF	TGTGCCAGCAGTGGGGACAGGGAAGAGTACCAGCCCCAGCATTTT
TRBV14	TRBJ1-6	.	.	CASSQDLGLANSPLHF	TGTGCCAGCAGCCAAGATTTAGGCTTGGCCAATTCACCCCTCCACTTT
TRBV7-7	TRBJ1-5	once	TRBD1	CAGQGRRQPQHF	TGTGCTGGACAGGGAAGGCGCCAGCCCCAGCATTTT
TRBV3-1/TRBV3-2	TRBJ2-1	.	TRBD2	CASSQGGTSGVPEQFF	TGTGCCAGCAGCCAAGGGGGGACTAGCGGGGTTCCTGAGCAGTTCTTC